Below, 28 T cell receptor beta chains from the same sample are listed, as sequenced in a study of blood T cells in healthy people across ages (dated by TCRdb to the mid-2010s). Libraries were prepared through 5' RACE. Sequencing used an Illumina HiSeq 2500. A second PCR of roughly 7 to 11 cycles was run with a J-beta primer mix and a sample-barcoded 5' primer. The public sequencing data were trimmed at Q25 with fastp and processed into clonotypes with MiXCR by TCRdb, which kept only in-frame beta chains. Here each entry gathers all rows of one CDR3 protein and keeps the most common genes and DNA. The sample data list around 800,000 distinct CDR3 sequences, and about 48% of these were observed just once. The biggest ten clones account for approximately 40% of the sample. Sequencing input: blood. Receptors were obtained from an older man in good health.

This clonotype was seen only a few times. The gene calls are TRBV2 and TRBJ2-7, with D perhaps matching TRBD1 (6 bases). This CDR3 is built from 14 residues. CDR1 and CDR2 (germline): SNHLY, FYNNEI. Trimming left V 6 bases short and J 1 base short, with 13 bases between. The CDR3 loop reads CASSTGTPSYEQYF. In DNA form, the CDR3 reads TGTGCCAGCAGCACCGGGACACCTTCCTACGAGCAGTACTTC.

This clonotype has a count of ten or more. The V call is TRBV29-1, the J call TRBJ2-7; D remains ambiguous. Germline V gene lookup returns CDR1 SQVTM and CDR2 ANQGSEA. The germline V and J ends were trimmed by 3 bases and 3 bases, with 9 bases remaining between them. There are 12 residues in the CDR3. For the CDR3, the DNA is TGCAGCGTTGAGGATGCAGGCTACGAGCAGTACTTC. It yields the protein CSVEDAGYEQYF.

This clonotype was found a few times. The chain is built from TRBV7-2 and TRBJ1-2; TRBD1 aligns across 10 bases. CDR3 length: 17 residues. Germline V gene lookup returns CDR1 SGHTA and CDR2 FQGNSA. Trimming removed 6 bases from V and 0 bases from J; junction bases left unmatched: 10. The CDR3 loop reads CASSSPGQGTSNYGYTF. DNA for the CDR3: TGTGCCAGCAGTTCTCCGGGACAGGGGACCTCTAACTATGGCTACACCTTC.

The genes are TRBV20-1 and TRBJ2-3, with 8 nucleotides matching TRBD2. V lost 2 bases, J lost 6 bases, and 10 bases stayed unmatched. This CDR3 spans 15 amino acids. The germline CDR1 and CDR2 sequences are DFQATT and SNEGSKA (reference sequence). CDR3 coding DNA: TGCAGTGCTAGACGGGTGGGACTAGATAAGGATACGCAGTATTTT. This gives the protein CSARRVGLDKDTQYF.

About this clonotype: A read error is possible here, since a much larger clone lies one base away. The chain couples TRBV29-1 to TRBJ2-5; D might be TRBD1 (6 bases). CDR1 and CDR2 (germline): SQVTM, ANQGSEA. This CDR3 spans 11 amino acids. The CDR3: CSAPKGETLYF. DNA for the CDR3: TGCAGCGCTCCGAAGGGGGAGACCCTGTACTTC.

In its sample, this clonotype was seen a few times. This rearrangement joins TRBV12-3 or TRBV12-4 to TRBJ2-7; D is undetermined. The CDR3 loop spans 13 amino acids. V was cut by 7 bases and J by 2 bases, with 12 bases left in between. CDR3 in amino acids: CASTYGSPYEQYF. CDR3 sequence (DNA): TGTGCCAGCACCTATGGGTCCCCCTACGAGCAGTACTTC.

The chain combines TRBV2 with TRBJ2-5, with TRBD2 matching 8 bases. Germline V lookup: CDR1 SNHLY, CDR2 FYNNEI. The CDR3 is 14 residues long. The trim removed 6 bases at V and 4 bases at J, leaving 7 bases unmatched. In DNA, the CDR3 is TGTGCCAGCAGACCCAACAGCGGGGGAGAGACCCAGTACTTC. Its translation: CASRPNSGGETQYF.

V is TRBV6-5 and J is TRBJ2-5, with TRBD1 identical over 7 bases. The J call could be wrong; TRBJ2-7 is a better fit for the DNA end. The CDR3 has 15 amino acids. CDR1 is MNHEY and CDR2 is SVGAGI in the germline V gene. In nucleotides, the CDR3 is TGTGCCAGCAGTGTCCGGGACAGCCGTGGGAACGAGCAGTACTTC. Translating gives CASSVRDSRGNEQYF.

This clonotype has a single count. The rearrangement joins TRBV28 to TRBJ2-3; D is undetermined. This CDR3 comprises 14 residues. Germline V gene sequence: CDR1 MDHEN, CDR2 SYDVKM. Trimming removed 2 bases at V and 7 bases at J, with 13 bases between. For the CDR3, the DNA is TGTGCCAGCAGTTTAAACCCTCCCCCATATACGCAGTATTTT. Translation: CASSLNPPPYTQYF.

This clonotype has just a few counts. The CDR3 bases are TGTGCCAGCAGCCCGAAGAGGCCGGTGTACATTCAGTACTTC. Encoded protein: CASSPKRPVYIQYF. The rearrangement joins TRBV7-2 to TRBJ2-4; no firm D call. The CDR3 is made up of 14 amino acids. Germline V lookup: CDR1 SGHTA, CDR2 FQGNSA. V lost 5 bases to trimming and J lost 8 bases, with 16 bases between them.

A word on this clonotype: It may be a read error: a sequence one base away is much more abundant. The V call is TRBV9, the J call TRBJ2-1, with D possibly being TRBD1 or TRBD2 (5 bases each). Germline values: CDR1 SGDLS, CDR2 YYNGEE. CDR3 length: 15 residues. V was pared by 3 bases and J by 7 bases, with 17 bases between. Here the CDR3 DNA reads TGTGCCAGCAGCGCGGGACGAGCGGACGGGAATGAGCAGTTCTTC. This sequence encodes CASSAGRADGNEQFF.

Concerning this clonotype: The germline gene is not matched at one end of the junction; a read error may be the cause. The chain joins TRBV11-2 to TRBJ2-1, with 11 nucleotides matching TRBD2. This CDR3 region has 17 residues. The germline V gene has CDR1 SGHAT and CDR2 FQNNGV. CDR3 DNA: TGTGTCAGCAGCTTAGCGCTAGCGGGAGGCCCGGGGGATGAGCAGTTCTTC. It encodes CVSSLALAGGPGDEQFF.

The chain has TRBV6-5 and TRBJ1-1; D is undetermined. The CDR3 length is 11 residues. V lost 4 bases and J 11 bases, leaving 11 bases between the germline ends. CDR1 is MNHEY and CDR2 is SVGAGI in the germline V gene. The CDR3 coding sequence is TGTGCCAGCAGTTCCGGGCAGCGCGCTTTCTTT. Its translation is CASSSGQRAFF.

The gene calls are TRBV18 and TRBJ1-4; 7 nucleotides line up with TRBD1. This CDR3 spans 17 amino acids. V was clipped by 3 bases and J by 3 bases; unmatched bases: 10. Germline V CDR1 and CDR2: KGHSH, LQKENI. CDR3 amino acids: CASSPNPPGTANEKLFF. The CDR3 DNA follows: TGTGCCAGCTCACCCAATCCACCCGGGACAGCTAATGAAAAACTGTTTTTT.

The gene calls are TRBV7-3 and TRBJ2-3, with TRBD1 identical over 11 bases. CDR3 length equals 15 residues. CDR1 is SGHTA and CDR2 is FQGTGA in the germline V gene. The V segment lost 5 bases and the J segment 7 bases; nucleotides outside the gene matches: 8. The CDR3 nucleotides read TGTGCCAGCAGCATCGGCGGGACAGGGGGATATACGCAGTATTTT. Translating gives CASSIGGTGGYTQYF.

This clonotype was recorded once. This chain joins TRBV6-6 and TRBJ2-7, with D possibly matching TRBD1 (6 bases). V lost 0 bases and J lost 0, with 12 bases in between. The CDR3 covers 16 residues. Germline V gives CDR1 MNHNY, CDR2 SVGAGI (reference sequence). CDR3 coding DNA: TGTGCCAGCAGTTACTCGATACGGGACAACTCCTACGAGCAGTACTTC. Its translation: CASSYSIRDNSYEQYF.

This clonotype was observed a single time. The chain couples TRBV5-1 to TRBJ1-5; D is ambiguous. This CDR3 is 15 amino acids long. Trimming took 4 bases from V and 3 from J, leaving 14 bases between them. From germline, CDR1 is SGHRS and CDR2 YFSETQ. CDR3 coding DNA: TGCGCCAGCAGCCCCGAGGGTGCCTTCAATCAGCCCCAGCATTTT. This gives the protein CASSPEGAFNQPQHF.

The V gene is TRBV20-1, the J gene TRBJ2-3, with 11 bases fitting TRBD2. With V trimmed by 5 bases and J by 6 bases, 10 bases remained unmatched. The germline gives CDR1 DFQATT, CDR2 SNEGSKA (reference sequence). The CDR3 is made up of 15 amino acids. CDR3 DNA sequence: TGCAGTGCTCCACTAGCGGGAGTTGTCAGGGATACGCAGTATTTT. Translation gives CSAPLAGVVRDTQYF.

The chain links TRBV5-1 to TRBJ2-5, with TRBD1 matching 9 bases. The V gene end was trimmed by 1 base and the J gene end by 11 bases; junction bases not matched to a gene: 12. Germline V gene data show CDR1 as SGHRS and CDR2 as YFSETQ. The CDR3 is made up of 15 amino acids. CDR3 loop: CASSLRDRVGNEQYF. As DNA, the CDR3 is TGCGCCAGCAGCTTGAGGGACAGGGTAGGCAATGAGCAGTACTTC.

Only one count was recorded for this clonotype. The chain links TRBV10-3 to TRBJ1-6; D unclear. V was pared by 0 bases and J by 10 bases, with 7 bases between. The CDR3 is 13 residues long. Germline assignment: CDR1 ENHRY and CDR2 SYGVKD. The CDR3 sequence: CAISESHGSPLHF. CDR3 DNA: TGTGCCATCAGTGAGTCGCACGGGTCACCCCTCCACTTT.

This chain connects TRBV24-1 to TRBJ2-1; maybe TRBD1 (6 bases). The end of the DNA is better explained by TRBJ2-7, so the J call may be wrong. The CDR3 totals 16 residues. CDR1 and CDR2 (germline): KGHDR, SFDVKD. The CDR3 here is CATSDNRASSYNEQYF. The CDR3 region has the DNA TGTGCCACCAGTGACAACAGGGCCAGCTCCTACAATGAGCAGTACTTC.

The V call is TRBV11-1, the J call TRBJ2-1, with 9 bases that match TRBD2. The germline gives CDR1 SGHAT, CDR2 FQDESV (reference sequence). Trimming cost V 3 bases and J 1 base; bases outside gene matches: 7. The CDR3 spans 17 residues. CDR3 nucleotides: TGTGCCAGCAGCTTTATAGCGGGAGTCTGGTCCTACAATGAGCAGTTCTTC. This sequence encodes CASSFIAGVWSYNEQFF. Based on the CDR3 plus reference TRBV11-1 and TRBJ2-1, the full variable domain is EAEVAQSPRYKITEKSQAVAFWCDPISGHATLYWYRQILGQGPELLVQFQDESVVDDSQLPKDRFSAERLKGVDSTLKIQPAELGDSAMYLCASSFIAGVWSYNEQFFGPGTRLTVL.

V usage is TRBV10-3 and J usage is TRBJ2-1; TRBD2 might be the D (7 bases). Deletions cut 2 bases from V and 6 bases from J, with 17 bases between. CDR1 is ENHRY, CDR2 SYGVKD, per germline. The CDR3 is 16 amino acids. CDR3 DNA: TGTGCCATCAGTGAGGAGGCGGGGGCCCCTGGCAATGAGCAGTTCTTC. Translation gives CAISEEAGAPGNEQFF.

V and J are TRBV27 and TRBJ2-5; 9 positions agree with TRBD1. The CDR3 has 17 amino acids. Trimming took 3 bases from V and 1 from J; bases not matched to a gene: 9. CDR1 is MNHEY and CDR2 is SMNVEV in the germline V gene (reference sequence). The CDR3 nucleotides are TGTGCCAGCAGTTTCTCTGGACAGGGGTACCTCCAAGAGACCCAGTACTTC. It yields the protein CASSFSGQGYLQETQYF.

This chain uses TRBV9 with TRBJ2-5; D may match TRBD1 or TRBD2 (6 bases each). The V end was cut by 3 bases, the J end by 11 bases, with 14 bases between. This CDR3 region has 12 residues. Per the germline V gene, CDR1 is SGDLS and CDR2 is YYNGEE. CDR3 loop: CASSEGGLAQYF. CDR3 sequence (DNA): TGTGCCAGCAGCGAGGGGGGACTTGCGCAGTACTTC.

In this sample, this clonotype turned up a few times. The chain couples TRBV29-1 to TRBJ2-2, with D possibly being TRBD1 (5 bases). The V end lost 4 bases, the J end lost 1 base, and 10 bases lay between the germline ends. This CDR3 contains 14 residues. Germline CDR1 reads SQVTM; CDR2 reads ANQGSEA. Here the CDR3 DNA reads TGCAGCGTTGCCCAGGGAAAGAACACCGGGGAGCTGTTTTTT. Translating gives CSVAQGKNTGELFF.

The V call is TRBV5-6, the J call TRBJ2-1; the match to TRBD2 covers 7 bases. The CDR3 spans 17 residues. Germline V gene data show CDR1 as SGHDT and CDR2 as YYEEEE. The V segment lost 4 bases and the J segment 9 bases; nucleotides outside the gene matches: 19. The CDR3 nucleotides read TGTGCCAGCAGCCAACGGACGAGCGGGACCAGGAGGGGTGAGCAGTTCTTC. It encodes CASSQRTSGTRRGEQFF.

This clonotype occurred a few times. The gene calls are TRBV6-5 and TRBJ1-6; the match to TRBD1 covers 7 bases. CDR1 is MNHEY, CDR2 SVGAGI, per germline. This CDR3 comprises 15 residues. With 6 bases clipped from V and 3 bases from J, the junction kept 5 bases outside the gene matches. In DNA form, the CDR3 reads TGTGCCAGCAGAACCGGGACAGTCTATAATTCACCCCTCCACTTT. This sequence encodes CASRTGTVYNSPLHF.